This T cell receptor (beta chain) was documented in a study of CD8 T cells in ankylosing spondylitis. Study-wide results and caveats: Disease-linked clones displayed a CD8+ phenotype and appeared relatively rarely in peripheral blood.

The junction had 13 bases not matched to a gene; V was cut back by 6 bases and J by 8 bases. Per germline, CDR1 SQVTM and CDR2 ANQGSEA. The CDR3 is 14 amino acids. TCRdb fed the 5' RACE reads into MiXCR, producing one record per CDR3 protein. This sample has fewer than 250,000 distinct CDR3 sequences; about 10% occur once, and the top ten carry about 3%. As to this clonotype: As yet, its antigen is unknown.

This TCR was sampled from a male donor with ankylosing spondylitis or in good health (not recorded which). Sequenced material: blood, either unsorted or a sorted T cell fraction (not recorded which). V usage is TRBV29-1 and J usage is TRBJ2-4; 7 bases fit TRBD2. The CDR3 DNA sequence: TGCAGCGTCCGGGGAGGGAACTTCGGGGACATTCAGTACTTC. It is translated as CSVRGGNFGDIQYF.